A single sample gave rise to the 9 T cell receptor beta chains below, sequenced in a study of T cells in Graves' hyperthyroidism and ophthalmopathy. Template material for amplifying TCR beta CDR3 regions consisted of RNA transcripts. A set of HTBI primers served as the primers for a first-round RT-PCR of the TCR CDR3. Each CDR3 protein is one row after TCRdb ran MiXCR on the multiplex PCR reads. Among hundreds of thousands of distinct CDR3 sequences listed, over 15% were seen once. The source material was blood. The receptor set was obtained from an older woman with Graves' ophthalmopathy.

The table lists this clonotype with many counts. V gene TRBV7-9 combines with J gene TRBJ1-1; TRBD1 agrees at 7 bases. The CDR3 covers 16 residues. The V gene's germline CDR1 is SEHNR and CDR2 FQNEAQ (reference sequence). V lost 1 base to trimming and J lost 6 bases; unmatched junction nucleotides: 11. CDR3 sequence reads: CASSLGLINQGAEAFF. The CDR3 DNA reads as TGTGCCAGCAGCTTAGGCCTAATCAATCAGGGGGCTGAAGCTTTCTTT.

This clonotype is a singleton in its sample. The chain recombines TRBV20-1 with TRBJ2-7; maybe TRBD1 (5 bases). CDR1 is DFQATT and CDR2 is SNEGSKA in the germline V gene (reference sequence). The V end lost 3 bases, the J end lost 1 base, and 10 bases lay between the germline ends. The CDR3 is 13 amino acids. The CDR3 sequence is CSASPPGSYEQYF. In DNA, the CDR3 is TGCAGTGCTAGTCCTCCAGGGTCCTACGAGCAGTACTTC.

Ten or more counts support this clonotype. The CDR3 reads CASSGGTGGDQPQHF. CDR3 nucleotide sequence: TGTGCCAGCAGTGGGGGCACAGGGGGGGATCAGCCCCAGCATTTT. The chain couples TRBV27 to TRBJ1-5, with 8 bases matching TRBD1. Germline CDR1 is MNHEY and CDR2 is SMNVEV (reference sequence). Trimming took 5 bases from V and 5 from J; bases not matched to a gene: 8. This CDR3 has 15 residues.

This clonotype was recorded at least ten times. This chain uses TRBV7-8 with TRBJ1-2, with 11 bases aligning to TRBD1. Germline CDR1 reads SGHVS; CDR2 reads FQNEAQ. Germline trimming cut 1 base from V and 7 bases from J; bases unmatched to any gene: 5. The CDR3 runs 15 residues. The CDR3 reads CASSLDGQGAAGYTF. As DNA, the CDR3 is TGTGCCAGCAGCTTAGACGGACAGGGGGCCGCTGGCTACACCTTC.

This clonotype was seen many times. The chain couples TRBV7-2 to TRBJ2-7, with D possibly matching TRBD1 (6 bases). CDR3 length: 16 residues. Per the germline V gene, CDR1 is SGHTA and CDR2 is FQGNSA. V shed 2 bases and J shed 4 bases, with 18 bases lying between them. For the CDR3, the DNA is TGTGCCAGCAGCTTAACAGGGAGTTCAGTCCCTTACGAGCAGTACTTC. It yields the protein CASSLTGSSVPYEQYF.

In this sample, this clonotype turned up a few times. The chain carries TRBV2 and TRBJ2-7, with no clear D. CDR1 and CDR2 from the germline V gene are SNHLY and FYNNEI. CDR3 length equals 12 residues. Trimming stripped 6 bases from V and 1 base from J, with 7 bases between. In DNA, the CDR3 is TGTGCCAGCAGGGGTGGGTCCTACGAGCAGTACTTC. Its protein is CASRGGSYEQYF.

This clonotype was seen repeatedly, ten times or more. The genes are TRBV24-1 and TRBJ2-3, with D unclear. This CDR3 has 14 amino acids. Trimming stripped 3 bases from V and 3 bases from J, with 9 bases between. Germline-derived CDR1 and CDR2 are KGHDR and SFDVKD. CDR3 protein: CATSDRTKTDTQYF. CDR3 DNA: TGTGCCACCAGTGATCGGACCAAGACAGATACGCAGTATTTT.

This clonotype appeared once. This sequence joins TRBV10-3 and TRBJ2-1; 7 bases fit TRBD2. This CDR3 is built from 15 residues. Germline V gives CDR1 ENHRY, CDR2 SYGVKD. Unmatched junction bases numbered 8, after V lost 3 bases and J lost 6 bases. CDR3 sequence: CAISEGSGLSNEQFF. The CDR3 coding sequence is TGTGCCATCAGTGAAGGTAGCGGGTTGTCCAATGAGCAGTTCTTC.

In its sample, this clonotype was seen many times. J is TRBJ1-2 and V is TRBV2; D is possibly TRBD1 (6 bases). Trimming shortened V by 10 bases and J by 4 bases, and 19 bases separated the two germline ends. Per germline, CDR1 SNHLY and CDR2 FYNNEI. The CDR3 is 14 residues long. This CDR3 reads CATSRGGFGYGYTF. DNA for the CDR3: TGTGCCACTTCAAGGGGGGGCTTCGGCTATGGCTACACCTTC.